This TCR beta chain came from a study of beta chain features in type 1 diabetes. Expressed TCRB transcripts were sequenced because the entire RNA isolate underwent reverse transcription. TCRdb keeps only in-frame clones here, not all; method: immunoSEQ multiplex PCR. In the table there are about 620,000 clones, 15% to 17% of which are singletons. J was trimmed by 8 bases and V by 5 bases; bases with no gene match: 3. CDR1 SGHTA and CDR2 FQGNSA come from the germline V gene. This CDR3 is 13 amino acids long. The rearrangement uses TRBV7-2 and TRBJ1-5; 10 bases line up with TRBD1. Source material: naive CD4+ T cells from blood. This receptor was identified in a man between 18 and 35 years old in good health. CDR3: CASSRDRGEPQHF. In DNA form, the CDR3 reads TGTGCCAGCAGCAGGGACAGGGGAGAGCCCCAGCATTTT.